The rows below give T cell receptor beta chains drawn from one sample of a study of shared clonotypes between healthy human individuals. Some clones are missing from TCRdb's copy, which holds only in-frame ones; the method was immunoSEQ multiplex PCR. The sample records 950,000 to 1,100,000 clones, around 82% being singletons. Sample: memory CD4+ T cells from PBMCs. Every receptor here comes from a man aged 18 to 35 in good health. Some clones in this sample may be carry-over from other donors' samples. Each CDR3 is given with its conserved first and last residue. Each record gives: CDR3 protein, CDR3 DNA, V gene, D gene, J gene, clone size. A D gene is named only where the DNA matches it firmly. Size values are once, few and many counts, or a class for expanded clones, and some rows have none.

CDR3 protein: CASSVAVSGELFF; CDR3 DNA: TGTGCCAGCAGCGTAGCAGTTTCCGGGGAGCTGTTTTTT; V gene: TRBV9; D gene: .; J gene: TRBJ2-2; clone size: few
CDR3 protein: CATSRERDRTGELFF; CDR3 DNA: TGTGCCACCAGCAGAGAGCGGGATCGGACCGGGGAGCTGTTTTTT; V gene: TRBV15; D gene: .; J gene: TRBJ2-2; clone size: .
CDR3 protein: CASSHKGPTDTQYF; CDR3 DNA: TGTGCCAGCAGCCACAAAGGGCCCACAGATACGCAGTATTTT; V gene: TRBV27; D gene: .; J gene: TRBJ2-3; clone size: once
CDR3 protein: CAITSTAGHPEAFF; CDR3 DNA: TGTGCCATCACCTCGACCGCAGGACACCCTGAAGCTTTCTTT; V gene: TRBV10-3; D gene: .; J gene: TRBJ1-1; clone size: .
CDR3 protein: CASSSSRGETQYF; CDR3 DNA: TGTGCCAGCAGCTCTTCCAGAGGGGAGACCCAGTACTTC; V gene: TRBV13; D gene: .; J gene: TRBJ2-5; clone size: .
CDR3 protein: CASSLYFDLSYTEAFF; CDR3 DNA: TGTGCCAGCAGTCTTTACTTCGACTTGAGCTACACTGAAGCTTTCTTT; V gene: TRBV2; D gene: .; J gene: TRBJ1-1; clone size: .
CDR3 protein: CASSPLPRRGELFF; CDR3 DNA: TGTGCCAGCAGCCCCCTACCCCGGAGAGGGGAACTGTTTTTT; V gene: TRBV9; D gene: .; J gene: TRBJ1-4; clone size: few
CDR3 protein: CASSLVNGAQETQYF; CDR3 DNA: TGTGCCAGCAGCTTGGTGAATGGGGCGCAAGAGACCCAGTACTTC; V gene: TRBV7-2; D gene: .; J gene: TRBJ2-5; clone size: .
CDR3 protein: CASSYPTDIYGYTF; CDR3 DNA: TGTGCCAGCAGCTACCCGACGGACATCTATGGCTACACCTTC; V gene: TRBV7-9; D gene: .; J gene: TRBJ1-2; clone size: .
CDR3 protein: CASSLPRDSYSGNTIYF; CDR3 DNA: TGTGCCAGCAGTTTGCCCCGGGACTCCTACTCTGGAAACACCATATATTTT; V gene: TRBV28; D gene: .; J gene: TRBJ1-3; clone size: .
CDR3 protein: CASSSLRRASPGELFF; CDR3 DNA: TGTGCCAGCAGCTCCCTCCGACGGGCCTCCCCGGGGGAGCTGTTTTTT; V gene: TRBV11-2; D gene: .; J gene: TRBJ2-2; clone size: few
CDR3 protein: CASSGGPHNGQPQHF; CDR3 DNA: TGTGCCAGCAGCGGGGGACCCCACAACGGGCAGCCCCAGCATTTT; V gene: TRBV11-2; D gene: .; J gene: TRBJ1-5; clone size: .
CDR3 protein: CASSQDNSGWGRSYEQYF; CDR3 DNA: TGCGCCAGCAGCCAAGATAACTCGGGCTGGGGTCGGTCCTACGAGCAGTACTTC; V gene: TRBV4-1; D gene: .; J gene: TRBJ2-7; clone size: .
CDR3 protein: CASSPKRVGGSTDTQYF; CDR3 DNA: TGTGCCAGCTCACCTAAGCGGGTCGGGGGGAGCACAGATACGCAGTATTTT; V gene: TRBV18; D gene: TRBD2; J gene: TRBJ2-3; clone size: .
CDR3 protein: CASSRDSGLENIQYF; CDR3 DNA: TGTGCCAGCAGCCGTGATTCTGGGCTGGAAAACATTCAGTACTTC; V gene: TRBV11-3; D gene: .; J gene: TRBJ2-4; clone size: .
CDR3 protein: CASSTETVLSHEQYF; CDR3 DNA: TGCGCCAGCAGCACGGAGACGGTTTTGTCCCACGAGCAGTACTTC; V gene: TRBV5-1; D gene: .; J gene: TRBJ2-7; clone size: .
CDR3 protein: CASSFYSRGEAFF; CDR3 DNA: TGTGCCAGCAGCTTTTATTCCAGGGGGGAAGCTTTCTTT; V gene: TRBV7-9; D gene: TRBD1; J gene: TRBJ1-1; clone size: .
CDR3 protein: CASSPVLDHEKLFF; CDR3 DNA: TGTGCCAGCTCACCAGTCCTCGACCATGAAAAACTGTTTTTT; V gene: TRBV18; D gene: .; J gene: TRBJ1-4; clone size: .
CDR3 protein: CASSLTRAGSTGELFF; CDR3 DNA: TGTGCCAGCAGTTTAACCAGGGCGGGTAGCACCGGGGAGCTGTTTTTT; V gene: TRBV28; D gene: .; J gene: TRBJ2-2; clone size: .
CDR3 protein: CAWSDSGFGEQYF; CDR3 DNA: TGTGCCTGGAGTGACAGTGGATTCGGCGAGCAGTACTTC; V gene: TRBV30; D gene: .; J gene: TRBJ2-7; clone size: .
CDR3 protein: CASNRGGRDQPQHF; CDR3 DNA: TGTGCCAGTAACCGGGGGGGTAGGGATCAGCCCCAGCATTTT; V gene: TRBV19; D gene: .; J gene: TRBJ1-5; clone size: .
CDR3 protein: CASSLLTGNNEKLFF; CDR3 DNA: TGCGCCAGCAGCTTATTGACAGGGAATAATGAAAAACTGTTTTTT; V gene: TRBV5-1; D gene: TRBD1; J gene: TRBJ1-4; clone size: .
CDR3 protein: CASSFTALGGYTF; CDR3 DNA: TGCGCCAGCAGCTTTACAGCCCTTGGCGGCTACACCTTC; V gene: TRBV5-1; D gene: .; J gene: TRBJ1-2; clone size: .
CDR3 protein: CASSLSSVHTDTQYF; CDR3 DNA: TGTGCCAGCAGCTTAAGCAGCGTCCACACAGATACGCAGTATTTT; V gene: TRBV7-7; D gene: .; J gene: TRBJ2-3; clone size: .
CDR3 protein: CAWSRGTGGDEKLFF; CDR3 DNA: TGTGCCTGGAGTCGGGGGACAGGGGGCGATGAAAAACTGTTTTTT; V gene: TRBV30; D gene: TRBD1; J gene: TRBJ1-4; clone size: .
CDR3 protein: CASSLSGTPNTEAFF; CDR3 DNA: TGTGCCAGCTCACTCTCGGGGACACCGAACACTGAAGCTTTCTTT; V gene: TRBV18; D gene: .; J gene: TRBJ1-1; clone size: few
CDR3 protein: CASSSLAPRARGNTIYF; CDR3 DNA: TGTGCCAGCTCTTCCCTGGCCCCCAGGGCACGAGGAAACACCATATATTTT; V gene: TRBV18; D gene: .; J gene: TRBJ1-3; clone size: .